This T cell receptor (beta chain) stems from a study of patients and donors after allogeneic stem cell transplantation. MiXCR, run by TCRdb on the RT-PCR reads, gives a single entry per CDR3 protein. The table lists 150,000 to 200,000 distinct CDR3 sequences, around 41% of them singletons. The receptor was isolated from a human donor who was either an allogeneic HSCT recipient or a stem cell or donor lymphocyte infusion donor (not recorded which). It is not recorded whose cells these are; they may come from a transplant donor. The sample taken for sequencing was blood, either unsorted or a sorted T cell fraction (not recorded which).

DNA of the CDR3: TGTGCCAGCACCCAGGGCCCGGGACAGTACGAGCAGTACTTC. Translation: CASTQGPGQYEQYF. The chain combines TRBV27 with TRBJ2-7, with 7 positions matching TRBD1. The CDR3 extends over 14 amino acids. The V segment lost 7 bases and the J segment 4 bases; nucleotides outside the gene matches: 10. Germline V gives CDR1 MNHEY, CDR2 SMNVEV (reference sequence).